The present T cell receptor (beta chain) was sequenced within a study of identical twins. TCRdb reprocessed the 5' RACE reads via MiXCR and lists one record per CDR3 protein. The sample lists a few hundred thousand distinct CDR3 sequences; 20% to 30% were seen once. Healthy Caucasians alone served as donors. V dropped 5 bases and J dropped 4 bases, with 12 bases sitting between them. The germline CDR1 and CDR2 sequences are LNHDA and SQIVND (reference sequence). There are 15 residues in the CDR3. The data were also submitted as part of a second study, on T cells expressing NK-cell markers.

The sequence was collected from a woman aged 18-35 years in good health. The sample consisted of CD4+ T cells sorted from blood. V usage is TRBV19 and J usage is TRBJ2-6; D gene unclear. The DNA for the CDR3 is TGTGCCAGTAGTGGTTCGGCCTCCGGGGCCAACGTCCTGACTTTC. This gives the protein CASSGSASGANVLTF.